The clone carrying this TCR beta chain has a count of ten or more. Its cognate antigen is unknown. The CDR3 consists of 13 residues. Trimming stripped 8 bases from V and 3 bases from J, with 14 bases between. Germline CDR1 reads MDHEN; CDR2 reads SYDVKM. The data originate from a study of post-analysis software for immune sequencing data. Study-level points and caveats: Among roughly five TRBV segments more frequent in patients than controls were TRBV5-6, TRBV5-1 and TRBV20-1.

Built from TCR beta cDNA, the libraries had unique molecular identifiers in them. TCRdb used MiXCR to reprocess the PCR reads, holding one entry per CDR3 protein. The sample contains roughly 700,000 distinct CDR3 sequences, just under 30% of which appear only once. The sample was blood. This chain links TRBV28 with TRBJ2-7; D possibly corresponds to TRBD2 (7 bases). This TCR was recovered from a girl aged 10 to 17 with multiple sclerosis. The DNA for the CDR3 is TGTGCCAGCCGGAGGGGGGGATTCTACGAGCAGTACTTC. Its protein is CASRRGGFYEQYF.